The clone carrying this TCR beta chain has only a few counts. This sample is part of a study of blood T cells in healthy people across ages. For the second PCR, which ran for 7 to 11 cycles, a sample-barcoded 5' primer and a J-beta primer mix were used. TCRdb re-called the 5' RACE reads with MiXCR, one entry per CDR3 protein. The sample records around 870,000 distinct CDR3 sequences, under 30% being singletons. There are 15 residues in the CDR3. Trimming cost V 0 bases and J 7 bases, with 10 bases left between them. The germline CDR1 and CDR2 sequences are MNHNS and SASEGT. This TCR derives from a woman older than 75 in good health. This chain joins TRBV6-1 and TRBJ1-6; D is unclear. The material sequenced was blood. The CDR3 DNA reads TGTGCCAGCAGTGAAGCAGGGTTGCGAAATTCACCCCTCCACTTT. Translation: CASSEAGLRNSPLHF.